This T cell receptor (beta chain) was recovered during a study of human T cells and chemical hapten exposure. Study summary: Patch tests containing 0.01% DPC, applied to the upper back, were read at 6 days. General study results and limits: After DPC sensitization, TCRs above 1 in 1000 frequency showed no change. Patch test scores rose with PT1 expanded TCR counts, a positive correlation.

There are many counts of this clonotype. What it binds is not known. Time point defined: patch test 2, 6 weeks after DPC sensitization. Noted treatment: therapeutic diphenylcyclopropenone sensitization with weekly scalp DPC. Each CDR3 protein gets one entry after TCRdb re-called the RACE reads with MiXCR. The sample yields about 110,000 distinct CDR3 sequences, 9.2% seen once. The CDR3 is 13 amino acids. CDR1 is SGHVS, CDR2 FNYEAQ, per germline. J gave up 6 bases and V 2 bases, and 3 bases lay outside the gene matches. The specimen comprised whole blood, sampled in connection with sensitization to the hapten diphenylcyclopropenone (DPC). The TCR sequence derives from a woman aged 35 to 49 with alopecia areata. Some clones in this sample may be carry-over from other donors' samples. This chain joins TRBV7-6 and TRBJ1-2; the match to TRBD1 covers 7 bases. The CDR3 is CASSLRTGDGYTF. In DNA, the CDR3 is TGTGCCAGCAGCTTAAGGACAGGCGATGGCTACACCTTC.